The clone carrying this T cell receptor (beta chain) is a singleton in its sample. Treatment denoted: randomized to nivolumab then ipilimumab (arm A) or the reverse (arm B). Sequenced by immunoSEQ multiplex PCR; TCRdb stores in-frame clones only, minus some. In the table there are 4,000 or so clones, 57% of which are singletons. The data belong to a study of sequential checkpoint blockade in melanoma. V lost 6 bases and J 0 bases, leaving 11 bases between the germline ends. The germline CDR1 and CDR2 sequences are MNHEY and SVGAGI. This CDR3 region has 15 residues. The sample in question was CD8+ T cells sorted from blood (inferred from file names), obtained from a patient given nivolumab and ipilimumab in sequence. The clonotype originates from a human patient with melanoma. Some clones in this sample may be carry-over from other donors' samples. The chain recombines TRBV6-5 with TRBJ2-2; maybe TRBD2 (6 bases). CDR3 amino acids: CASRVRGANTGELFF. The CDR3, as DNA: TGTGCCAGCAGAGTGCGGGGAGCGAACACCGGGGAGCTGTTTTTT.